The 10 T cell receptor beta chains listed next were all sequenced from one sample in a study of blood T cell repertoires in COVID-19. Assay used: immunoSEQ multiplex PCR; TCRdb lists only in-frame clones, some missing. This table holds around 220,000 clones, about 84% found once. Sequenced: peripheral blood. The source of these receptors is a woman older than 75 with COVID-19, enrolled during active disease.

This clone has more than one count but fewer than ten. CDR3 protein: CATQGAGGYTF. CDR3 coding DNA: TGCGCCACCCAGGGGGCCGGTGGCTACACCTTC. The gene calls are TRBV5-1 and TRBJ1-2, with 8 bases aligning to TRBD1. The germline gives CDR1 SGHRS, CDR2 YFSETQ. CDR3 length: 11 residues. The V and J ends lost 9 bases and 7 bases, in that order; junction bases with no gene match: 5.

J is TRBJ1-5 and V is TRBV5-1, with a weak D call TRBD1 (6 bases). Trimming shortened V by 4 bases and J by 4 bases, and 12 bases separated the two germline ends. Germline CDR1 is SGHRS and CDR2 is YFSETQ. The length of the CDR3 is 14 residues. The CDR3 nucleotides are TGCGCCAGCAGCCCCGGGACACAGAATCAGCCCCAGCATTTT. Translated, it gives CASSPGTQNQPQHF. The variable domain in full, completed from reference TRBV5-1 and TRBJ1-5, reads KAGVTQTPRYLIKTRGQQVTLSCSPISGHRSVSWYQQTPGQGLQFLFEYFSETQRNKGNFPGRFSGRQFSNSRSEMNVSTLELGDSALYLCASSPGTQNQPQHFGDGTRLSIL.

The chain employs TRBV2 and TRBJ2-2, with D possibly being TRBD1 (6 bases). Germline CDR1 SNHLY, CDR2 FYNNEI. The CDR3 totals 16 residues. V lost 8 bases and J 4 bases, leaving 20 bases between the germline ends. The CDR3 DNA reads TGTGCCAGCCAAGACAGGTCAGGGAGACGCACCGGGGAGCTGTTTTTT. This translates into CASQDRSGRRTGELFF.

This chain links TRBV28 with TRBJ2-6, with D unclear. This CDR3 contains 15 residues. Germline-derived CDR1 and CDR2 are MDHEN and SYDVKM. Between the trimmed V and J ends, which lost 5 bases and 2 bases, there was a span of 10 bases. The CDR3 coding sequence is TGTGCCAGCAGTCCACAGAGACCTGGGGCCAACGTCCTGACTTTC. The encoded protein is CASSPQRPGANVLTF.

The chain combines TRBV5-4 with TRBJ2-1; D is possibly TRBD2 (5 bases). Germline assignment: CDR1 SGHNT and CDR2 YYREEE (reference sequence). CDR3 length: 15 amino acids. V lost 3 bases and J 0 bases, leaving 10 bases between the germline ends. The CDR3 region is CASSSGNSSYNEQFF. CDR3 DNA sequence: TGTGCCAGCAGCTCCGGGAACAGCTCCTACAATGAGCAGTTCTTC. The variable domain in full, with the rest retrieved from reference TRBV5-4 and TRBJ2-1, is ETGVTQSPTHLIKTRGQQVTLRCSSQSGHNTVSWYQQALGQGPQFIFQYYREEENGRGNFPPRFSGLQFPNYSSELNVNALELDDSALYLCASSSGNSSYNEQFFGPGTRLTVL.

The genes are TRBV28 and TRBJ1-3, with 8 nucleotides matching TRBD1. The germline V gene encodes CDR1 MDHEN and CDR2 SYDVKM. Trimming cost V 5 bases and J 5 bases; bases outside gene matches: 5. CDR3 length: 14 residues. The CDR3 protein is CASSRQGARNTIYF. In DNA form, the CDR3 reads TGTGCCAGCAGTCGTCAGGGGGCGCGAAACACCATATATTTT.

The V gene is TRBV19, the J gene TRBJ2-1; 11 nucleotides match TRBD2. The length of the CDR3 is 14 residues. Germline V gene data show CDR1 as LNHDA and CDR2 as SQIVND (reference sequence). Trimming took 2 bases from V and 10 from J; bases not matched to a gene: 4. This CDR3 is CASSILAGGGEQFF. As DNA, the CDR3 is TGTGCCAGTAGTATACTAGCGGGAGGAGGAGAGCAGTTCTTC.

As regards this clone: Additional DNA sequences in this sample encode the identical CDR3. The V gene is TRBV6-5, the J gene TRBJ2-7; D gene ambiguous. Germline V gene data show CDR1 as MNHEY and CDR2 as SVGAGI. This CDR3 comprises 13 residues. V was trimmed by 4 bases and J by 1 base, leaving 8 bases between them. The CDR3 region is CASSLADSYEQYF. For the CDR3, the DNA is TGTGCCAGCAGTTTGGCGGATTCCTACGAGCAGTACTTC.

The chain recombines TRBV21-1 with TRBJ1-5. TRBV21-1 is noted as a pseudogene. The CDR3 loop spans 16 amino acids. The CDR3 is CASSKGRDRRGQPQHF. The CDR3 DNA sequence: TGTGCCAGCAGCAAAGGGCGGGATCGGAGGGGTCAGCCCCAGCATTTT.

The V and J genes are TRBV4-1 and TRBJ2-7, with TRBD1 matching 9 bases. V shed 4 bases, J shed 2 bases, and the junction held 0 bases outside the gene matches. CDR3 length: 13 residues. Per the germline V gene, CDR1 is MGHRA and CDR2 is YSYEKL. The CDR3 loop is CASSRDRAYEQYF. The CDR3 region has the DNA TGCGCCAGCAGCCGGGACAGGGCCTACGAGCAGTACTTC.